This entry lists 27 T cell receptor beta chains sequenced from one sample in a study of cytomegalovirus exposure and HLA in healthy donors. PCR primers comprised 60 Vbeta and 13 Jbeta primers. The method was immunoSEQ multiplex PCR; TCRdb's version includes in-frame clones alone and lacks a portion of them. This table holds about 130,000 clones, about 70% found once. What was sequenced was PBMCs. These receptors came from a woman between 40 and 55 years old in good health and CMV-seropositive.

V is TRBV28 and J is TRBJ1-6; weak D call: TRBD1 (5 bases). The CDR3 is 15 amino acids. The germline V gene has CDR1 MDHEN and CDR2 SYDVKM. V was clipped by 5 bases and J by 4 bases, with 12 bases between them. The CDR3 DNA reads as TGTGCCAGCAGTCTCAGGGCTCGGTATAATTCACCCCTCCACTTT. Translating it yields CASSLRARYNSPLHF.

This sequence joins TRBV5-6 and TRBJ2-3; D perhaps matches TRBD1 (6 bases). The V end lost 6 bases, the J end lost 4 bases, and 9 bases lay between the germline ends. The germline gives CDR1 SGHDT, CDR2 YYEEEE. CDR3 length equals 12 residues. The chain's CDR3 is CASKTGPDTQYF. In DNA, the CDR3 is TGTGCCAGCAAGACAGGTCCAGATACGCAGTATTTT.

CDR3 nucleotides: TGTGCCAGCAGGATAAACTACTACAATGAGCAGTTCTTC. It specifies CASRINYYNEQFF. The chain combines TRBV6-1 with TRBJ2-1, with no clear D. The V and J ends lost 6 bases and 3 bases respectively, with 9 bases between them. Germline CDR1 and CDR2: MNHNS and SASEGT. CDR3 size: 13 residues.

This clone was recorded a few times. The chain links TRBV18 to TRBJ1-1; a possible D gene is TRBD1 (6 bases). The CDR3 is 14 amino acids. Germline assignment: CDR1 KGHSH and CDR2 LQKENI. The germline V and J ends were trimmed by 6 bases and 3 bases, with 14 bases remaining between them. The CDR3 sequence: CASSPQTGDTEAFF. Here the CDR3 DNA reads TGTGCCAGCTCCCCCCAGACAGGTGACACTGAAGCTTTCTTT.

This rearrangement joins TRBV28 to TRBJ2-7; 8 bases agree with TRBD2. With 4 bases clipped from V and 6 bases from J, the junction kept 8 bases outside the gene matches. The CDR3 is 14 amino acids. Germline assignment: CDR1 MDHEN and CDR2 SYDVKM. CDR3 DNA sequence: TGTGCCAGCAGTTCACCGGGACTAGAATCCGAGCAGTACTTC. Protein sequence: CASSSPGLESEQYF.

Only a few counts were recorded for this clone. The chain is built from TRBV19 and TRBJ2-7, with 7 bases identical to TRBD2. The CDR3 loop spans 15 amino acids. Germline values: CDR1 LNHDA, CDR2 SQIVND (reference sequence). Trimming took 6 bases from V and 4 from J; bases not matched to a gene: 12. CDR3 sequence reads: CASSRTSVSSYEQYF. As DNA, the CDR3 is TGTGCCAGTAGCAGAACTAGCGTTTCTTCTTACGAGCAGTACTTC.

The gene calls are TRBV19 and TRBJ1-5; 7 positions match TRBD1. V dropped 3 bases and J dropped 1; count of bases not matched to a gene: 3. Per the germline V gene, CDR1 is LNHDA and CDR2 is SQIVND (reference sequence). CDR3 length: 15 residues. The CDR3 region is CASSIPGQSNQPQHF. CDR3 nucleotide sequence: TGTGCCAGTAGTATCCCGGGACAGAGCAATCAGCCCCAGCATTTT.

This clone has more than one count but fewer than ten. The rearrangement links TRBV7-9 to TRBJ1-6, with TRBD1 identical over 7 bases. V gave up 4 bases and J gave up 10 bases; unmatched junction bases: 10. The CDR3 has 15 amino acids. CDR1 is SEHNR, CDR2 FQNEAQ, per germline (reference sequence). Written as DNA, the CDR3 is TGTGCCAGCAGCTCTAGGGGGCAGGGTCTATCACCCCTCCACTTT. Protein sequence: CASSSRGQGLSPLHF.

About this clone itself: Other DNA sequences of this sample code for an identical CDR3. The chain couples TRBV4-3 to TRBJ2-7; D might be TRBD2 (6 bases). The germline gives CDR1 LGHNA, CDR2 YSLEER. Deletions cut 1 base from V and 2 bases from J, with 12 bases between. This CDR3 spans 15 amino acids. The DNA of the CDR3 is TGCGCCAGCAGCCAAGGTAATAGCGGAACCTACGAGCAGTACTTC. It encodes CASSQGNSGTYEQYF.

The chain employs TRBV27 and TRBJ1-4, with 7 bases that match TRBD1. J lost 7 bases, V lost 5 bases, and 10 bases had no gene match. CDR3 length: 15 amino acids. Germline CDR1 is MNHEY and CDR2 is SMNVEV (reference sequence). CDR3 loop: CASSPSTGLAEKLFF. The DNA of the CDR3 is TGTGCCAGCAGTCCATCGACAGGGTTGGCTGAAAAACTGTTTTTT.

The rearrangement joins TRBV27 to TRBJ1-1; 9 bases fit TRBD1. Per germline, CDR1 MNHEY and CDR2 SMNVEV (reference sequence). Germline trimming cut 5 bases from V and 5 bases from J; bases unmatched to any gene: 6. There are 14 residues in the CDR3. The CDR3 protein is CASSPQGAGTEAFF. The DNA for the CDR3 is TGTGCCAGCAGTCCACAGGGGGCTGGGACTGAAGCTTTCTTT.

The chain has TRBV11-2 and TRBJ1-1; weak D call: TRBD1 (5 bases). The CDR3 has 14 amino acids. Trimming cost V 1 base and J 1 base, with 7 bases left between them. CDR1 and CDR2 from the germline V gene are SGHAT and FQNNGV. The CDR3 sequence is CASSLVGQNTEAFF. In DNA, the CDR3 is TGTGCCAGCAGCTTAGTAGGACAGAACACTGAAGCTTTCTTT.

CDR3 bases: TGTGCCAGCAGCTTAGTTATGACCCGGGACAGAACTTACGAGCAGTACTTC. Translating it yields CASSLVMTRDRTYEQYF. This chain uses TRBV7-2 with TRBJ2-7; TRBD1 matches at 7 bases. The CDR3 consists of 17 residues. Germline V lookup: CDR1 SGHTA, CDR2 FQGNSA. The ends lost 1 base at V and 4 bases at J; junction bases unmatched: 13.

The CDR3 DNA reads as TGTGCCATCAGTGAGTCGAGCGGGGCTTACAATGAGCAGTTCTTC. Translated: CAISESSGAYNEQFF. This sequence joins TRBV10-3 and TRBJ2-1; 7 nucleotides line up with TRBD2. V dropped 0 bases and J dropped 4; count of bases not matched to a gene: 3. This CDR3 has 15 residues. Germline CDR1 ENHRY, CDR2 SYGVKD.

This rearrangement joins TRBV7-8 to TRBJ1-5; 7 positions agree with TRBD1. From germline, CDR1 is SGHVS and CDR2 FQNEAQ. The CDR3 covers 19 residues. The ends lost 4 bases at V and 0 bases at J; junction bases unmatched: 15. The CDR3 reads CASSSKTGAGGSSNQPQHF. In DNA form, the CDR3 reads TGTGCCAGCAGCTCGAAAACAGGGGCGGGGGGATCTAGCAATCAGCCCCAGCATTTT.

In its sample, this clone was seen once. The V and J genes are TRBV2 and TRBJ2-7, with D perhaps TRBD1 (6 bases). Germline CDR1 and CDR2: SNHLY and FYNNEI. CDR3 length equals 14 residues. V lost 6 bases, J lost 4 bases, and 16 bases lay in between. The CDR3 DNA reads as TGTGCCAGCAGAGGGGAGTCCACAGGGTACGAGCAGTACTTC. It translates to CASRGESTGYEQYF.

The chain is built from TRBV5-6 and TRBJ1-1; no definite D call. The CDR3 covers 14 residues. The V gene's germline CDR1 is SGHDT and CDR2 YYEEEE. With 0 bases removed from V and 10 bases from J, the gap between germline ends came to 16 bases. In nucleotides, the CDR3 is TGTGCCAGCAGCTTGGAGGAGTTTTCCCCAGCAGCTTTCTTT. Its translation: CASSLEEFSPAAFF.

The chain carries TRBV7-2 and TRBJ1-1, with 8 bases identical to TRBD1. Germline-derived CDR1 and CDR2 are SGHTA and FQGNSA. The CDR3 contains 14 residues. The V gene end was trimmed by 4 bases and the J gene end by 7 bases; junction bases not matched to a gene: 8. CDR3 in amino acids: CASSSVQGALEAFF. In DNA, the CDR3 is TGTGCCAGCAGCTCGGTCCAGGGGGCGCTTGAAGCTTTCTTT.

The CDR3 region has the DNA TGTGCCAGCAGTTACTCAGGGGCCGGAGAGACCCAGTACTTC. Residues: CASSYSGAGETQYF. The chain employs TRBV6-6 and TRBJ2-5; D may be TRBD1 (5 bases). V shed 0 bases and J shed 4 bases, with 9 bases lying between them. The CDR3 loop spans 14 amino acids. Germline loops: CDR1 MNHNY, CDR2 SVGAGI (reference sequence).

In DNA, the CDR3 is TGCGCCAGCAGCCAAGAGACTAGCGGGGGACCCTACGAGCAGTACTTC. This translates into CASSQETSGGPYEQYF. The genes are TRBV4-3 and TRBJ2-7; TRBD2 matches at 12 bases. Germline V lookup: CDR1 LGHNA, CDR2 YSLEER. Trimming removed 0 bases from V and 2 bases from J; junction bases left unmatched: 2. This CDR3 is built from 16 residues.

This chain uses TRBV19 with TRBJ2-2, with TRBD1 identical over 8 bases. CDR1 and CDR2 (germline): LNHDA, SQIVND (reference sequence). This CDR3 region has 15 residues. After removal of 6 bases from V and 1 base from J, the junction contained 4 bases not matched to a gene. CDR3 in amino acids: CASRPGTGNTGELFF. In DNA form, the CDR3 reads TGTGCCAGTAGACCCGGGACAGGGAACACCGGGGAGCTGTTTTTT.

This sequence joins TRBV18 and TRBJ1-2; D possibly corresponds to TRBD1 (6 bases). CDR1 is KGHSH and CDR2 is LQKENI in the germline V gene. CDR3 length: 14 amino acids. V dropped 6 bases and J dropped 8 bases, with 19 bases sitting between them. CDR3 DNA sequence: TGTGCCAGCTCGGACCAGGGGCAGGGGAACGGCTACACCTTC. It encodes CASSDQGQGNGYTF.

This clone has only a few counts. The chain uses TRBV5-6 and TRBJ2-7; tentatively, D is TRBD1 (6 bases). Per germline, CDR1 SGHDT and CDR2 YYEEEE. V was shortened by 2 bases and J by 2 bases, with 14 bases between the two germline ends. This CDR3 has 15 amino acids. The CDR3 is CASSFLRQEPYEQYF. In nucleotides, the CDR3 is TGTGCCAGCAGCTTCCTTCGACAGGAACCCTACGAGCAGTACTTC. Together with reference TRBV5-6 and TRBJ2-7, the CDR3 gives the full variable domain: DAGVTQSPTHLIKTRGQQVTLRCSPKSGHDTVSWYQQALGQGPQFIFQYYEEEERQRGNFPDRFSGHQFPNYSSELNVNALLLGDSALYLCASSFLRQEPYEQYFGPGTRLTVT.

V gene TRBV5-5 combines with J gene TRBJ2-4; maybe TRBD1 (5 bases). Trimming pared 0 bases from V and 7 bases from J, leaving 8 bases between. The germline gives CDR1 SGHKS, CDR2 YYEKEE (reference sequence). The CDR3 is 13 amino acids. The CDR3 DNA reads as TGTGCCAGCAGCTTGGGGGCAGGGAACATTCAGTACTTC. Its protein is CASSLGAGNIQYF.

The J gene is TRBJ2-7, the V gene TRBV30, with D perhaps TRBD1 (5 bases). The CDR3 consists of 14 residues. The V gene lost 0 bases and the J gene lost 6 bases, with 15 bases spanning the gap. The V gene's germline CDR1 is GTSNPN and CDR2 SVGIG (reference sequence). The CDR3 region has the DNA TGTGCCTGGAGTGTACAGGTCGCGATGGGCGAGCAGTACTTC. This codes for CAWSVQVAMGEQYF.

J is TRBJ2-1 and V is TRBV28; D gene ambiguous. V shed 8 bases and J shed 1 base, with 12 bases lying between them. This CDR3 is built from 14 residues. CDR1 is MDHEN and CDR2 is SYDVKM in the germline V gene. CDR3 residues: CASDTSKSYNEQFF. DNA of the CDR3: TGTGCCAGCGACACTTCTAAATCCTACAATGAGCAGTTCTTC.

Only a few counts were recorded for this clone. V usage is TRBV29-1 and J usage is TRBJ1-2, with 10 bases identical to TRBD1. CDR3 length: 11 amino acids. Germline lookup yields CDR1 SQVTM and CDR2 ANQGSEA. After removal of 7 bases from V and 8 bases from J, the junction contained 4 bases not matched to a gene. CDR3 in amino acids: CSADRGVGYTF. CDR3 DNA sequence: TGCAGCGCGGACAGGGGGGTCGGCTACACCTTC.